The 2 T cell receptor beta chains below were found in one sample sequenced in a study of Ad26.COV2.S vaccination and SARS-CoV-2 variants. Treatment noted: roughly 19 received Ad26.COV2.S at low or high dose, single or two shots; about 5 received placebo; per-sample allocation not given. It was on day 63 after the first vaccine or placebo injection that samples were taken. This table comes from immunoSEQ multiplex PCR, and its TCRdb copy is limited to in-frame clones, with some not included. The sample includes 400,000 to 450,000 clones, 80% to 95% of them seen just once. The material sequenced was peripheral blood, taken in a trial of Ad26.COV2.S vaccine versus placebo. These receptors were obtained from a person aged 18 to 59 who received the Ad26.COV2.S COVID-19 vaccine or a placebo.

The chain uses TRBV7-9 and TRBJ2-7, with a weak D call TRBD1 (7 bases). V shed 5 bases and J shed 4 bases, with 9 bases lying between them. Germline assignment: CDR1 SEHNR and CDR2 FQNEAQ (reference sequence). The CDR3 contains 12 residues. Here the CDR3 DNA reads TGTGCCAGCAGCCAGGGGGGATACGAGCAGTACTTC. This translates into CASSQGGYEQYF.

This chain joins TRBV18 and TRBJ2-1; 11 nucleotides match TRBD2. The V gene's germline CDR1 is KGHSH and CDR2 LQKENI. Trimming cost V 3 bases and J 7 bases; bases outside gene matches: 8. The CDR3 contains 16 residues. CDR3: CASSPALAGVANEQFF. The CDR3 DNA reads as TGTGCCAGCTCACCGGCACTAGCGGGAGTCGCGAATGAGCAGTTCTTC.